The 5 T cell receptor beta chains in this list originate from one sample, sequenced in a study of blood T cells in healthy people across ages. A second about 6 to 11 cycle PCR used barcoded and J-beta primers. MiXCR, run by TCRdb on the 5' RACE reads, gives a single entry per CDR3 protein. The repertoire holds some 700,000 distinct CDR3 sequences, with roughly 43% as singletons. The sample taken for sequencing was blood. These receptors were taken from a woman in her fifties or sixties in good health.

J is TRBJ2-1 and V is TRBV27; D unclear. The DNA end is more similar to TRBJ2-7, so the J call may be wrong. From germline, CDR1 is MNHEY and CDR2 SMNVEV (reference sequence). The CDR3 extends over 15 amino acids. CDR3 residues: CASSLLPISYNEQYF. In nucleotides, the CDR3 is TGTGCCAGCAGTCTTTTGCCCATCTCCTACAATGAGCAGTACTTC.

Concerning this clonotype itself: A read error may account for a junction end that differs from germline. This chain connects TRBV27 to TRBJ2-7, with D unresolved. Germline CDR1 reads MNHEY; CDR2 reads SMNVEV (reference sequence). The CDR3 contains 13 residues. DNA of the CDR3: TGTGCCAGCAGTCCTCGGAACCTCTACGAGCTGTACTTC. It is translated as CASSPRNLYELYF.

The chain employs TRBV20-1 and TRBJ2-5, with 13 bases that match TRBD2. The CDR3 length is 15 residues. The J segment lost 3 bases and the V segment lost 1 base, leaving 2 bases of the junction unmatched. Germline loops: CDR1 DFQATT, CDR2 SNEGSKA (reference sequence). CDR3: CSARGLAGGEETQYF. Here the CDR3 DNA reads TGCAGTGCTAGAGGACTAGCGGGGGGAGAAGAGACCCAGTACTTC.

The chain has TRBV7-6 and TRBJ2-5, with 7 bases lining up with TRBD1. CDR3 length: 14 amino acids. The V segment lost 2 bases and the J segment 5 bases; nucleotides outside the gene matches: 5. Germline-derived CDR1 and CDR2 are SGHVS and FNYEAQ. CDR3 sequence reads: CASSLRGGAETQYF. CDR3 nucleotides: TGTGCCAGCAGCTTAAGAGGGGGCGCCGAGACCCAGTACTTC. Full variable domain (outside the CDR3, taken from reference TRBV7-6 and TRBJ2-5): GAGVSQSPRYKVTKRGQDVALRCDPISGHVSLYWYRQALGQGPEFLTYFNYEAQQDKSGLPNDRFSAERPEGSISTLTIQRTEQRDSAMYRCASSLRGGAETQYFGPGTRLLVL.

A few counts support this clonotype. The chain uses TRBV3-1 and TRBJ1-2; D is possibly TRBD1 (5 bases). Germline V gene lookup returns CDR1 LGHDT and CDR2 YNNKEL (reference sequence). The length of the CDR3 is 15 residues. Trimming stripped 1 base from V and 5 bases from J, with 14 bases between. In DNA, the CDR3 is TGTGCCAGCAGCCAAGGCGAGAGAAGGGGATATGGCTACACCTTC. This codes for CASSQGERRGYGYTF.